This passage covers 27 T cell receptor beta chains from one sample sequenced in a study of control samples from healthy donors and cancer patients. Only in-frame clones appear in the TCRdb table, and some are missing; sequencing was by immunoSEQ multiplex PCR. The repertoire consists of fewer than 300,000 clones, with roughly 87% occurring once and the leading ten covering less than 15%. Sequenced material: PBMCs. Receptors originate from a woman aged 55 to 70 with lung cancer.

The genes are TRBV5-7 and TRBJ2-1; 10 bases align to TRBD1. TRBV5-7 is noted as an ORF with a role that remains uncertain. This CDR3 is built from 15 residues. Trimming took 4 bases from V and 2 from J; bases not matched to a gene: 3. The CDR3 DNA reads TGTGCCAGCAGCCGGACAGGGGGAGCCTACAATGAGCAGTTCTTC. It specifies CASSRTGGAYNEQFF.

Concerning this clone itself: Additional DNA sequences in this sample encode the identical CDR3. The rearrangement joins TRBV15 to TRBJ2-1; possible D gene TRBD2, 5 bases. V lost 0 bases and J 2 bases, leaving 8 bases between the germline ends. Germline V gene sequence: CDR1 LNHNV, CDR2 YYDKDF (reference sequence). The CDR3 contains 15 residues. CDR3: CATSRDRGAYNEQFF. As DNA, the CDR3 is TGTGCCACCAGCAGAGATCGGGGAGCCTACAATGAGCAGTTCTTC.

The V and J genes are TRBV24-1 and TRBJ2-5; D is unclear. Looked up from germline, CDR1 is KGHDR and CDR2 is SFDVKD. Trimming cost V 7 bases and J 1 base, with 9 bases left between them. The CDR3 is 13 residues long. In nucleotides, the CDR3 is TGTGCCACCAGCGATGGGTCCCAAGAGACCCAGTACTTC. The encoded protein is CATSDGSQETQYF.

The CDR3 here is CASSRDIGRGYTF. CDR3 bases: TGTGCCAGTTCCCGGGACATAGGAAGGGGCTACACCTTC. The genes are TRBV28 and TRBJ1-2, with D perhaps matching TRBD1 (6 bases). Germline V gene data show CDR1 as MDHEN and CDR2 as SYDVKM. V was trimmed by 9 bases and J by 8 bases, leaving 19 bases between them. This CDR3 comprises 13 residues.

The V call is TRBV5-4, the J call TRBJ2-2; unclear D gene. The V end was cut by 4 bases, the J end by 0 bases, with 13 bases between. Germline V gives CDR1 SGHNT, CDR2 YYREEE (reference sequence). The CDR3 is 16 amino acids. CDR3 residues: CASSTNALTNTGELFF. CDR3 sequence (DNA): TGTGCCAGCAGCACCAACGCATTAACGAACACCGGGGAGCTGTTTTTT.

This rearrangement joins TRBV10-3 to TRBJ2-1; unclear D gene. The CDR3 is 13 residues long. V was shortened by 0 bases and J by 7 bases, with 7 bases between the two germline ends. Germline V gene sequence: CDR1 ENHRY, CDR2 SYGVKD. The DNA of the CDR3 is TGTGCCATCAGTGAGTCTGGGCCGAATGAGCAGTTCTTC. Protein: CAISESGPNEQFF.

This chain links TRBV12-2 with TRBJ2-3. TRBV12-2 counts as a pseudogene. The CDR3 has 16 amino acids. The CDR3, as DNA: TGTGCAAGTCGCTTAGCGCAGTGGGGGGCTACAGATACGCAGTATTTT. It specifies CASRLAQWGATDTQYF.

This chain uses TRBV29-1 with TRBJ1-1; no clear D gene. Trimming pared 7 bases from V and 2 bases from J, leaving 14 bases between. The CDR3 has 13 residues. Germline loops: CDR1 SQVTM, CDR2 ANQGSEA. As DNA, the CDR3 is TGCAGCGGGCACACCGACCCAAACACTGAAGCTTTCTTT. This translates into CSGHTDPNTEAFF. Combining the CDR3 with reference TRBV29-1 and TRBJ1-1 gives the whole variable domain SAVISQKPSRDICQRGTSLTIQCQVDSQVTMMFWYRQQPGQSLTLIATANQGSEATYESGFVIDKFPISRPNLTFSTLTVSNMSPEDSSIYLCSGHTDPNTEAFFGQGTRLTVV.

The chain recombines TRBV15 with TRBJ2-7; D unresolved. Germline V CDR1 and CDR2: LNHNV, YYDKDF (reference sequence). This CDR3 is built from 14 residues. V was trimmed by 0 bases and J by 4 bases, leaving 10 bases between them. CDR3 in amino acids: CATSRDRVLYEQYF. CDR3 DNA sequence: TGTGCCACCAGCAGAGATCGGGTTCTTTACGAGCAGTACTTC. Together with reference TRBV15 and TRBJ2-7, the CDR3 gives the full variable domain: DAMVIQNPRYQVTQFGKPVTLSCSQTLNHNVMYWYQQKSSQAPKLLFHYYDKDFNNEADTPDNFQSRRPNTSFCFLDIRSPGLGDTAMYLCATSRDRVLYEQYFGPGTRLTVT.

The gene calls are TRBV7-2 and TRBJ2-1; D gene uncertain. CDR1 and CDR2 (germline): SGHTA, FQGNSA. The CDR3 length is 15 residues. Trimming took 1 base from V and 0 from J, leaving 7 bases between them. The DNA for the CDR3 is TGTGCCAGCAGCTTAGACCAGAGCTCCTACAATGAGCAGTTCTTC. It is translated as CASSLDQSSYNEQFF.

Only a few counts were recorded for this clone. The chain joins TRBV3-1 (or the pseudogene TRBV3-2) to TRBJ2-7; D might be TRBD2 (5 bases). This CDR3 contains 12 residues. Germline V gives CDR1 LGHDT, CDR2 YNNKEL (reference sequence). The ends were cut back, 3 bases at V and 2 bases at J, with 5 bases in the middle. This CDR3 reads CASSHGAYEQYF. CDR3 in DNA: TGTGCCAGCAGCCACGGGGCCTACGAGCAGTACTTC.

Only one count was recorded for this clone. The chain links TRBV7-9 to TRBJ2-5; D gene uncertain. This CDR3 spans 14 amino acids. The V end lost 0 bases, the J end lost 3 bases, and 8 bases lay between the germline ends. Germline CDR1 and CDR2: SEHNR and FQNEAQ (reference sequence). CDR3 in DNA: TGTGCCAGCAGCTTAGCGGGCAGTAAAGAGACCCAGTACTTC. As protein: CASSLAGSKETQYF.

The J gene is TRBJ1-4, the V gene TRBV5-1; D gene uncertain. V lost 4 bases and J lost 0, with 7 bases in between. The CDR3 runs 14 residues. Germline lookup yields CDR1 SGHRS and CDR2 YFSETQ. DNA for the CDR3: TGCGCCAGCAGCCGGGAGTCAACTAATGAAAAACTGTTTTTT. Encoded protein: CASSRESTNEKLFF.

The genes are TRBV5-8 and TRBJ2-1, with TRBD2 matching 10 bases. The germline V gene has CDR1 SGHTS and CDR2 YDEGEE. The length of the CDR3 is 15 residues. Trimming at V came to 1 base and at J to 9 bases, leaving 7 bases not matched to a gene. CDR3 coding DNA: TGTGCCAGCAGCTTGCTACTAGCGGGATACGGTGAGCAGTTCTTC. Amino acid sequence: CASSLLLAGYGEQFF.

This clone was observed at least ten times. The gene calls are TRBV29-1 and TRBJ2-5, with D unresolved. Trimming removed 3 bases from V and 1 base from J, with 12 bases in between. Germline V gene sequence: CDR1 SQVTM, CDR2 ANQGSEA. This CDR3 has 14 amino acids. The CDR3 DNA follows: TGCAGCGTTGAGGTCCCAAGACTCCAAGAGACCCAGTACTTC. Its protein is CSVEVPRLQETQYF.

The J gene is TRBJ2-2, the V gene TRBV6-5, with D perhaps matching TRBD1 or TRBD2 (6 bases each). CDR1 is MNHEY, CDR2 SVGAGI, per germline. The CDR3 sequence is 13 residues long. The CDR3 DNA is TGTGCGTCAATAGGGGGGTCGACCGGGGAGCTGTTTTTT. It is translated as CASIGGSTGELFF.

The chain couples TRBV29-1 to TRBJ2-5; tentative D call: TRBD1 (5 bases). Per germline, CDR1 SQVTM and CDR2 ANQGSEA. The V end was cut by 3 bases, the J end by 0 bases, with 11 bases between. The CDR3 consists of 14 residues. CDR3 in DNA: TGCAGCGTTGATGGGGCAGGAGACCAAGAGACCCAGTACTTC. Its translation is CSVDGAGDQETQYF.

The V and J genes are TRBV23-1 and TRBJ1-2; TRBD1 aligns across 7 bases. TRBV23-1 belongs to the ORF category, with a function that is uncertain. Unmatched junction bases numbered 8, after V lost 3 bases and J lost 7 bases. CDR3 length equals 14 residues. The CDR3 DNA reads TGCGCCAGCAGTCATAGGGGGCGCGGGGCTGGCTACACCTTC. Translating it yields CASSHRGRGAGYTF.

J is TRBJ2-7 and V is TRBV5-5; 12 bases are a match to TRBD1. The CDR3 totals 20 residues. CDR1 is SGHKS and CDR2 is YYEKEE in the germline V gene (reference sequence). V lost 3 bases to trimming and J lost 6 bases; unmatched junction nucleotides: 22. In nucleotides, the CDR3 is TGTGCCAGCAGCTCCGACCCCGGGACAGGGGGCGGGGGCGCCTTTCTCGAGCAGTACTTC. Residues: CASSSDPGTGGGGAFLEQYF.

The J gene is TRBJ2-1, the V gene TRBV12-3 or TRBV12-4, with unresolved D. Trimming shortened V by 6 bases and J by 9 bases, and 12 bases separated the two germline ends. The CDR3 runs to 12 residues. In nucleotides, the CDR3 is TGTGCCAGCAGCCGAACGGACCTTGAGCAGTTCTTC. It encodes CASSRTDLEQFF.

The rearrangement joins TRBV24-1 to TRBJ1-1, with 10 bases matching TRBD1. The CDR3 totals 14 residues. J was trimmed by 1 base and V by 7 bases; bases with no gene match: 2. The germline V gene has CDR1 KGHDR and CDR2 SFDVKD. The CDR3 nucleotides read TGTGCCACCAGGACAGGGGGCTCGAACACTGAAGCTTTCTTT. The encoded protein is CATRTGGSNTEAFF.

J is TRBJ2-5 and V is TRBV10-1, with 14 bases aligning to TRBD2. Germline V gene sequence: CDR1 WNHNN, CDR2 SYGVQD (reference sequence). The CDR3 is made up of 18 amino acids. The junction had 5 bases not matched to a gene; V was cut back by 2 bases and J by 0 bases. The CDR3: CASSEGLAGGPYQETQYF. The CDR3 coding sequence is TGCGCCAGCAGTGAGGGACTAGCGGGGGGCCCGTACCAAGAGACCCAGTACTTC.

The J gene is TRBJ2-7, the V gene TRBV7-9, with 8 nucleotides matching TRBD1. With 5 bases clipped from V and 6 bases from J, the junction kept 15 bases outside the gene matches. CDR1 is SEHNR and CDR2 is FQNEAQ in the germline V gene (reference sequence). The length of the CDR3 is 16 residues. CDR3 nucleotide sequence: TGTGCCAGCAGCAGGGCAGGGGGCGGCTCGTCGGGCGAGCAGTACTTC. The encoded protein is CASSRAGGGSSGEQYF. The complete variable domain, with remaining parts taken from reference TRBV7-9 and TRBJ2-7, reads DTGVSQNPRHKITKRGQNVTFRCDPISEHNRLYWYRQTLGQGPEFLTYFQNEAQLEKSRLLSDRFSAERPKGSFSTLEIQRTEQGDSAMYLCASSRAGGGSSGEQYFGPGTRLTVT.

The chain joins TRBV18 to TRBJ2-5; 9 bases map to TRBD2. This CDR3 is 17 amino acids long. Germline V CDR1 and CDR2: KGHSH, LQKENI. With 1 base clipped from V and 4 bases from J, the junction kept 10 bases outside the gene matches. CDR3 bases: TGTGCCAGCTCACCACGTGGCGGGGGGGCCTCGGGAGAGACCCAGTACTTC. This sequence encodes CASSPRGGGASGETQYF.

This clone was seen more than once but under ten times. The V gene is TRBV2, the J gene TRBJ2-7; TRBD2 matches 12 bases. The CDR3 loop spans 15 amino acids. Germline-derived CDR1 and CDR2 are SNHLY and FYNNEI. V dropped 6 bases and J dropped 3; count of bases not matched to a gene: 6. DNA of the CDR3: TGTGCCAGCAGGGAACTAGCGGGGGGCGGCTACGAGCAGTACTTC. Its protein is CASRELAGGGYEQYF. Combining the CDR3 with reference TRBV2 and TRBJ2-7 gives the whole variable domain EPEVTQTPSHQVTQMGQEVILRCVPISNHLYFYWYRQILGQKVEFLVSFYNNEISEKSEIFDDQFSVERPDGSNFTLKIRSTKLEDSAMYFCASRELAGGGYEQYFGPGTRLTVT.

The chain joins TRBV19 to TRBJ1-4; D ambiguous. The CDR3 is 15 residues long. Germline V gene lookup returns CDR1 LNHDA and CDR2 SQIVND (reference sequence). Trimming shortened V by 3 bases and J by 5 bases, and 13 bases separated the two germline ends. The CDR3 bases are TGTGCCAGTAGTATGCGTAGAGGTTCGAATGAAAAACTGTTTTTT. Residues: CASSMRRGSNEKLFF. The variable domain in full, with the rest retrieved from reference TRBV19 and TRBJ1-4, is DGGITQSPKYLFRKEGQNVTLSCEQNLNHDAMYWYRQDPGQGLRLIYYSQIVNDFQKGDIAEGYSVSREKKESFPLTVTSAQKNPTAFYLCASSMRRGSNEKLFFGSGTQLSVL.

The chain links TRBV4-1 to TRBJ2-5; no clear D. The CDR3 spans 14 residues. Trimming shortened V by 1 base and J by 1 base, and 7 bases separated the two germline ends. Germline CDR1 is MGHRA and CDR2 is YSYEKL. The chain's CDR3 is CASSQGFTQETQYF. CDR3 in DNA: TGCGCCAGCAGCCAAGGGTTTACCCAAGAGACCCAGTACTTC.